Below are 5 T cell receptor beta chains sequenced from a single sample in a study of a mutant IDH1 vaccine in newly diagnosed glioma. Time point described: week 35, safety follow-up. The study gave 300 ug of mutant IDH1 20-mer peptide per vaccine dose, with topical imiquimod. TCRdb's table, derived via immunoSEQ multiplex PCR, lists solely in-frame clones and lacks some. The top ten clones hold less than 7% of a sample with around 60,000 clones, 80% to 90% of them seen once. For these receptors, no antigen is known. The sample consisted of PBMCs, taken from a glioma patient whose treatment included an IDH1 peptide vaccine. These receptors were taken from a man aged 35-49 years with glioma.

This clone was seen just once. This sequence joins TRBV7-6 and TRBJ2-1; the D is unclear. Trimming took 1 base from V and 6 from J, leaving 7 bases between them. Germline CDR1 is SGHVS and CDR2 is FNYEAQ. The CDR3 totals 13 residues. CDR3 sequence: CASSLGLLNEQFF. The CDR3 DNA is TGTGCCAGCAGCTTAGGTCTCCTCAATGAGCAGTTCTTC.

This clone was seen only a few times. The chain carries TRBV6-6 and TRBJ1-5, with 9 positions matching TRBD1. V gave up 2 bases and J gave up 3 bases; unmatched junction bases: 5. Germline CDR1 reads MNHNY; CDR2 reads SVGAGI (reference sequence). The CDR3 consists of 16 residues. The CDR3 protein is CASSYPGTGYNQPQHF. Written as DNA, the CDR3 is TGTGCCAGCAGTTACCCGGGGACAGGGTACAATCAGCCCCAGCATTTT.

V and J are TRBV6-5 and TRBJ2-7, with D perhaps matching TRBD1 or TRBD2 (6 bases each). This CDR3 has 14 amino acids. CDR1 and CDR2 from the germline V gene are MNHEY and SVGAGI. V lost 2 bases and J 0 bases, leaving 8 bases between the germline ends. Here the CDR3 DNA reads TGTGCCAGCAGTTACGGAGGGGGCTCCTACGAGCAGTACTTC. It encodes CASSYGGGSYEQYF.

The chain recombines TRBV28 with TRBJ1-1; D gene unclear. V was trimmed by 6 bases and J by 5 bases, leaving 10 bases between them. Germline CDR1 MDHEN, CDR2 SYDVKM. The CDR3 totals 12 residues. This CDR3 reads CASRNLRTEAFF. As DNA, the CDR3 is TGTGCCAGCAGGAACTTACGGACTGAAGCTTTCTTT.

The chain uses TRBV7-2 and TRBJ2-2, with D possibly being TRBD2 (5 bases). The CDR3 has 16 residues. Germline CDR1 and CDR2: SGHTA and FQGNSA. The V gene lost 2 bases and the J gene lost 5 bases, with 15 bases spanning the gap. The CDR3 DNA is TGTGCCAGCAGCTTAAACCCCCGGGGTTGGACCGGGGAGCTGTTTTTT. As protein: CASSLNPRGWTGELFF.